The next 3 T cell receptor beta chains were all read from a single sample in a study of human T cells and chemical hapten exposure. One entry per CDR3 protein results from TCRdb running MiXCR on the RACE reads. Of under 85,000 distinct CDR3 sequences listed, 10% are singletons. The sample's time point: patch test 2, 6 weeks after DPC sensitization. Noted treatment: therapeutic diphenylcyclopropenone sensitization with weekly scalp DPC. Sample: whole blood, taken in connection with sensitization to the hapten diphenylcyclopropenone (DPC). The origin of the receptors is a woman between 45 and 65 years old with alopecia areata. Some clones in this sample may be carry-over from other donors' samples.

The sample holds many counts of this clonotype. This chain uses TRBV2 with TRBJ2-7; D might be TRBD1 (6 bases). Germline CDR1 reads SNHLY; CDR2 reads FYNNEI. V lost 3 bases, J lost 6 bases, and 15 bases lay in between. The CDR3 is made up of 14 amino acids. The CDR3 region is CASSDRHRALEQYF. CDR3 coding DNA: TGTGCCAGCAGTGATCGGCACAGGGCCCTCGAGCAGTACTTC.

In this sample, this clonotype turned up many times. The V gene is TRBV5-1, the J gene TRBJ1-6; unclear D gene. Germline loops: CDR1 SGHRS, CDR2 YFSETQ. The V end was cut by 0 bases, the J end by 5 bases, with 9 bases between. CDR3 size: 15 residues. CDR3 coding DNA: TGCGCCAGCAGCTTGGGGACTCCAGATAATTCACCCCTCCACTTT. It translates to CASSLGTPDNSPLHF. The full variable domain, in which reference TRBV5-1 and TRBJ1-6 provide the parts outside the CDR3, is KAGVTQTPRYLIKTRGQQVTLSCSPISGHRSVSWYQQTPGQGLQFLFEYFSETQRNKGNFPGRFSGRQFSNSRSEMNVSTLELGDSALYLCASSLGTPDNSPLHFGNGTRLTVT.

This clonotype has a count of ten or more. The rearrangement links TRBV20-1 to TRBJ1-1, with a weak D call TRBD1 (5 bases). The CDR3 consists of 17 residues. V lost 3 bases and J lost 0, with 20 bases in between. Germline-derived CDR1 and CDR2 are DFQATT and SNEGSKA (reference sequence). The CDR3 region is CSARILTVHTMNTEAFF. Written as DNA, the CDR3 is TGCAGTGCTAGGATTCTGACAGTCCACACCATGAACACTGAAGCTTTCTTT.